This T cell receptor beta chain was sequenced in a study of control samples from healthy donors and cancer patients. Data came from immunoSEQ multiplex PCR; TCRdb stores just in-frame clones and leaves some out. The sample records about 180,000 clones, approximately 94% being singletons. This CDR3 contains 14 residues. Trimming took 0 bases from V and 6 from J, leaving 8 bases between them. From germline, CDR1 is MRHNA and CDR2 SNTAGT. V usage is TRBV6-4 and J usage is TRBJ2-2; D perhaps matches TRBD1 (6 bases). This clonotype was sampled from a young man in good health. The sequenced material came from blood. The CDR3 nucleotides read TGTGCCAGCAGTGACTCTGAGGGGGCCGGGGAGCTGTTTTTT. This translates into CASSDSEGAGELFF.